These 25 T cell receptor beta chains were sequenced from one sample in a study of vaccination effects on CD4 cells after COVID-19. Profiled with immunoSEQ multiplex PCR; TCRdb holds only in-frame clones, not every one. The sample lists around 32,000 clones, roughly 60% seen once, with about 8.1% in the top ten. These receptors' antigens are unknown. Using viral peptide pools, the ViraFEST assay grew out antigen-specific CD4+ T cells prior to sequencing. The authors isolated CD4+ T cells after roughly eleven days of culture. Participants were given two doses of BNT162b2 or mRNA-1273 vaccine. Material: CD4+ T cells from PBMCs cultured with SARS-CoV-2 spike peptides, obtained after COVID-19 vaccination. These receptors were obtained from a human donor who received a COVID-19 vaccine.

This clone was observed once. The chain joins TRBV6-2 or TRBV6-3 to TRBJ2-7, with 7 bases fitting TRBD1. After removal of 6 bases from V and 2 bases from J, the junction contained 13 bases not matched to a gene. This CDR3 comprises 16 residues. From germline, CDR1 is MNHEY and CDR2 SVGEGT. CDR3 sequence: CASSRPTGTVTYEQYF. The CDR3 region has the DNA TGTGCCAGCAGCCGCCCGACCGGGACAGTTACCTACGAGCAGTACTTC.

This chain uses TRBV19 with TRBJ1-2, with 9 bases matching TRBD1. The CDR3 length is 15 residues. Germline-derived CDR1 and CDR2 are LNHDA and SQIVND (reference sequence). V gave up 5 bases and J gave up 7 bases; unmatched junction bases: 11. The DNA for the CDR3 is TGTGCCAGTAGTCTTTCCCGGGGACAGGGCTTTGGCTACACCTTC. Its translation: CASSLSRGQGFGYTF.

V is TRBV18 and J is TRBJ1-2; unclear D gene. Trimming shortened V by 5 bases and J by 5 bases, and 12 bases separated the two germline ends. Germline-derived CDR1 and CDR2 are KGHSH and LQKENI. The CDR3 has 13 amino acids. CDR3 protein: CASSEDVRYGYTF. CDR3 sequence (DNA): TGTGCCAGCTCAGAGGACGTACGTTATGGCTACACCTTC.

This clone was counted once. In DNA, the CDR3 is TGTGCCCCATTTCGGGATGGCTACACCTTC. It encodes CAPFRDGYTF. The J gene is TRBJ1-2, the V gene TRBV19; D gene uncertain. The CDR3 loop spans 10 amino acids. The V and J ends lost 11 bases and 6 bases respectively, with 10 bases between them. Germline assignment: CDR1 LNHDA and CDR2 SQIVND (reference sequence).

V and J are TRBV5-4 and TRBJ2-6; D might be TRBD2 (6 bases). This CDR3 contains 16 residues. Germline CDR1 reads SGHNT; CDR2 reads YYREEE (reference sequence). Deletions cut 3 bases from V and 4 bases from J, with 14 bases between. Here the CDR3 reads CASSWEAGSGANVLTF. Here the CDR3 DNA reads TGTGCCAGCAGCTGGGAGGCAGGGTCAGGGGCCAACGTCCTGACTTTC.

The chain joins TRBV2 to TRBJ1-3, with D maybe TRBD1 (6 bases). Looked up from germline, CDR1 is SNHLY and CDR2 is FYNNEI. Trimming took off 6 bases at V and 4 bases at J, with 10 bases between the two ends. The CDR3 runs 13 residues. CDR3 in amino acids: CASSPDRGNTIYF. The CDR3 region has the DNA TGTGCCAGCAGCCCAGACAGGGGAAACACCATATATTTT.

This clone has only a few counts. This rearrangement joins TRBV5-1 to TRBJ1-1; D remains ambiguous. The CDR3 is made up of 15 amino acids. The V gene's germline CDR1 is SGHRS and CDR2 YFSETQ. Between the trimmed V and J ends, which lost 4 bases and 1 base, there was a span of 14 bases. In nucleotides, the CDR3 is TGCGCCAGCAGCCCCCAGTGGGGTAAGAACACTGAAGCTTTCTTT. It is translated as CASSPQWGKNTEAFF.

The chain employs TRBV6-6 and TRBJ1-3, with D uncertain. Trimming stripped 8 bases from V and 0 bases from J, with 14 bases between. Per germline, CDR1 MNHNY and CDR2 SVGAGI (reference sequence). This CDR3 comprises 15 residues. This CDR3 reads CASLGGSHSGNTIYF. CDR3 in DNA: TGTGCCAGCCTCGGAGGGAGTCACTCTGGAAACACCATATATTTT.

This clone was counted between two and nine times. This rearrangement joins TRBV6-5 to TRBJ1-2; 10 bases are a match to TRBD1. The CDR3 runs to 16 residues. V lost 3 bases and J lost 2; bases outside the gene matches: 6. Germline V lookup: CDR1 MNHEY, CDR2 SVGAGI. The CDR3 coding sequence is TGTGCCAGCAGTTATTCGAGGACAGGGGGAAACTATGGCTACACCTTC. Its translation is CASSYSRTGGNYGYTF.

This clone is classed as medium-sized. This sequence joins TRBV19 and TRBJ1-5; TRBD1 might be the D (5 bases). Per germline, CDR1 LNHDA and CDR2 SQIVND (reference sequence). Deletions cut 9 bases from V and 3 bases from J, with 15 bases between. CDR3 size: 14 residues. CDR3 bases: TGTGCCAGCCGGTCCAGGGATCCCAATCAGCCCCAGCATTTT. This gives the protein CASRSRDPNQPQHF.

This rearrangement joins TRBV4-1 to TRBJ2-1, with TRBD2 identical over 10 bases. CDR1 is MGHRA and CDR2 is YSYEKL in the germline V gene. The ends lost 5 bases at V and 3 bases at J; junction bases unmatched: 4. This CDR3 has 15 amino acids. CDR3 nucleotides: TGCGCCAGCAGCACCCGACTAGCGGGCTACAATGAGCAGTTCTTC. Its protein product is CASSTRLAGYNEQFF.

This chain joins TRBV27 and TRBJ2-5; a possible D gene is TRBD2 (6 bases). This CDR3 spans 14 amino acids. The germline CDR1 and CDR2 sequences are MNHEY and SMNVEV (reference sequence). Trimming left V 11 bases short and J 5 bases short, with 21 bases between. The CDR3 loop is CASKPRGIGETQYF. CDR3 sequence (DNA): TGTGCCTCCAAGCCCCGGGGGATAGGGGAGACCCAGTACTTC.

V gene TRBV9 combines with J gene TRBJ2-5, with 15 positions matching TRBD2. From germline, CDR1 is SGDLS and CDR2 YYNGEE. V was clipped by 0 bases and J by 3 bases; unmatched bases: 6. There are 18 residues in the CDR3. CDR3 loop: CASSVGTSGGAGEETQYF. The CDR3 DNA sequence: TGTGCCAGCAGCGTAGGGACTAGCGGGGGGGCGGGCGAAGAGACCCAGTACTTC. The variable domain in full, completed from reference TRBV9 and TRBJ2-5, reads DSGVTQTPKHLITATGQRVTLRCSPRSGDLSVYWYQQSLDQGLQFLIQYYNGEERAKGNILERFSAQQFPDLHSELNLSSLELGDSALYFCASSVGTSGGAGEETQYFGPGTRLLVL.

This clone is a singleton in its sample. V gene TRBV7-6 combines with J gene TRBJ2-5, with TRBD2 identical over 8 bases. The V gene end was trimmed by 5 bases and the J gene end by 1 base; junction bases not matched to a gene: 3. CDR1 and CDR2 (germline): SGHVS, FNYEAQ. The CDR3 covers 14 residues. The CDR3 DNA sequence: TGTGCCAGCAGCCTAACTAGCGGCCAAGAGACCCAGTACTTC. Protein sequence: CASSLTSGQETQYF.

The V call is TRBV7-8, the J call TRBJ2-5, with a possible D match to TRBD2 (6 bases). Trimming stripped 5 bases from V and 4 bases from J, with 14 bases between. Germline V gene lookup returns CDR1 SGHVS and CDR2 FQNEAQ. The CDR3 spans 14 residues. The CDR3 protein is CASSPRLGTETQYF. The DNA for the CDR3 is TGTGCCAGCAGCCCCCGACTAGGAACAGAGACCCAGTACTTC.

The rearrangement links TRBV19 to TRBJ2-7; maybe TRBD1 (5 bases). V was trimmed by 1 base and J by 4 bases, leaving 8 bases between them. Germline values: CDR1 LNHDA, CDR2 SQIVND (reference sequence). There are 13 residues in the CDR3. CDR3 loop: CASSIGSGYEQYF. The CDR3 bases are TGTGCCAGTAGTATAGGATCAGGGTACGAGCAGTACTTC.

This clone was found a few times. The V call is TRBV7-8, the J call TRBJ2-7; D unclear. CDR1 is SGHVS, CDR2 FQNEAQ, per germline. With 4 bases removed from V and 0 bases from J, the gap between germline ends came to 4 bases. The CDR3 has 12 residues. The CDR3 here is CASSSSSYEQYF. DNA for the CDR3: TGTGCCAGCAGCTCTAGCTCCTACGAGCAGTACTTC. Drawing the rest from reference TRBV7-8 and TRBJ2-7, the complete variable domain is GAGVSQSPRYKVAKRGQDVALRCDPISGHVSLFWYQQALGQGPEFLTYFQNEAQLDKSGLPSDRFFAERPEGSVSTLKIQRTQQEDSAVYLCASSSSSYEQYFGPGTRLTVT.

This clone was observed a handful of times. CDR3 residues: CASSPGGTSTDTQYF. The CDR3 bases are TGTGCCAGCAGCCCCGGCGGGACTAGCACAGATACGCAGTATTTT. The V call is TRBV11-2, the J call TRBJ2-3; D might be TRBD2 (6 bases). The V gene lost 5 bases and the J gene lost 0 bases, with 12 bases spanning the gap. The length of the CDR3 is 15 residues. CDR1 and CDR2 (germline): SGHAT, FQNNGV.

The chain uses TRBV18 and TRBJ2-5; D is possibly TRBD1 or TRBD2 (5 bases each). V shed 2 bases and J shed 5 bases, with 12 bases lying between them. The CDR3 covers 14 residues. Germline CDR1 KGHSH, CDR2 LQKENI. The CDR3 here is CASSPGSAGETQYF. As DNA, the CDR3 is TGTGCCAGCTCACCAGGGAGCGCAGGGGAGACCCAGTACTTC.

The chain couples TRBV27 to TRBJ2-2; perhaps TRBD2 as D (5 bases). The germline V gene has CDR1 MNHEY and CDR2 SMNVEV (reference sequence). V was clipped by 0 bases and J by 7 bases, with 12 bases between them. The CDR3 sequence is 15 residues long. CDR3 bases: TGTGCCAGCAGTTTATCTTCCGGGAAGGGCGGGGAGCTGTTTTTT. Its translation: CASSLSSGKGGELFF.

J is TRBJ2-1 and V is TRBV5-1, with 12 bases matching TRBD2. Germline trimming cut 4 bases from V and 6 bases from J; bases unmatched to any gene: 8. CDR3 length: 16 residues. The germline V gene encodes CDR1 SGHRS and CDR2 YFSETQ. CDR3 bases: TGCGCCAGCAGCGTAGAGGGACTAGCGGGTCTCAATGAGCAGTTCTTC. Its translation is CASSVEGLAGLNEQFF.

The chain links TRBV19 to TRBJ2-7; 12 bases map to TRBD1. V lost 4 bases to trimming and J lost 7 bases; unmatched junction nucleotides: 11. The CDR3 is made up of 16 amino acids. Germline loops: CDR1 LNHDA, CDR2 SQIVND (reference sequence). The CDR3: CASSTSAGQGAREQYF. The DNA of the CDR3 is TGTGCCAGTAGTACCTCCGCGGGACAGGGGGCGAGGGAGCAGTACTTC.

In regard to this clone: One end of the junction does not line up with germline, which may come from a read error. The chain joins TRBV27 to TRBJ2-7, with TRBD1 as a possible D gene (5 bases). The CDR3 runs 15 residues. The germline V gene has CDR1 MNHEY and CDR2 SMNVEV (reference sequence). In DNA, the CDR3 is TGTGCCAGCAGGTATCTGTCAGGGCTCTCCGACGAGCAGTACTTC. It codes for CASRYLSGLSDEQYF.

The gene calls are TRBV4-1 and TRBJ1-5, with D tentatively TRBD1 (5 bases). The CDR3 totals 17 residues. CDR1 is MGHRA and CDR2 is YSYEKL in the germline V gene. With 1 base removed from V and 2 bases from J, the gap between germline ends came to 15 bases. CDR3 loop: CASSQVLSGLGNQPQHF. CDR3 in DNA: TGCGCCAGCAGCCAAGTATTATCGGGGCTAGGCAATCAGCCCCAGCATTTT.

The J gene is TRBJ2-3, the V gene TRBV3-1 (or the pseudogene TRBV3-2); 11 positions match TRBD2. The CDR3 loop spans 16 amino acids. CDR1 is LGHDT, CDR2 YNNKEL, per germline (reference sequence). V shed 4 bases and J 4 bases; nucleotides not matched to a gene: 7. The DNA for the CDR3 is TGTGCCAGCAGCCCTACTGCTAGCGGGAGGCCAGATACGCAGTATTTT. It specifies CASSPTASGRPDTQYF.